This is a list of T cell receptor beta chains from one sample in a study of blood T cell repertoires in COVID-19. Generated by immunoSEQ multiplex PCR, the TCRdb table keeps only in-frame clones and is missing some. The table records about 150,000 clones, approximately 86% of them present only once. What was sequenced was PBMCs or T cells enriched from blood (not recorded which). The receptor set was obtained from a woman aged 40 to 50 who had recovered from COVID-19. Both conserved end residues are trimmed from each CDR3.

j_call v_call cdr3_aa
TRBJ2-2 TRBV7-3 ASSLPGQGAAGELF
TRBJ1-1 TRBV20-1 SAITGVGSF
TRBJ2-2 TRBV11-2 ASSYRGDTGELF
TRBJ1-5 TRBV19 ASSGGGWEPQH
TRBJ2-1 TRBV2 ASSDLPWSNEQF
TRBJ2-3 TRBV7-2 ASSLGVFTDTQY
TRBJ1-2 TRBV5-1 ASSLESGAYYGYT
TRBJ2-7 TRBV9 ASSVASGSGVEQY
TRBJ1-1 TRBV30 AWWSFRGIRRAEAF
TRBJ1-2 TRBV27 ASSLLEDYGSYT
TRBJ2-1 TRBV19 ASSIATDQEQF